These T cell receptor beta chains were read from a single sample in a study of blood T cell repertoires in COVID-19. Sequencing was performed with immunoSEQ multiplex PCR; in TCRdb, only in-frame clones are kept and a portion is missing. The data show about 210,000 clones, with about 88% seen just once and approximately 2.9% held by the top ten. The source material was peripheral blood. All receptors come from a man aged 55 to 69 with acute or convalescent COVID-19. Each CDR3 is given with its conserved first and last residue. The D gene is left open where the match is weak. Clone size appears in some rows only: once, few, many, or a class for an expanded clone.

V	D	size	J	length	DNA	CDR3
TRBV18	-	-	TRBJ2-7	13	TGTGCCAGCTCACCACGACTAGACGACGAGCAGTACTTC	CASSPRLDDEQYF
TRBV3-1/TRBV3-2	-	-	TRBJ2-1	14	TGTGCCAGCAGCCAGTCCGGGGGAAACAATGAGCAGTTCTTC	CASSQSGGNNEQFF
TRBV6-1	-	few	TRBJ1-2	13	TGTGCCAGCAGGCCACAGGGAAAGCACGGCTACACCTTC	CASRPQGKHGYTF
TRBV18	-	-	TRBJ1-1	14	TGTGCCAGCTCCGGTAAGTCAGGGGACACTGAAGCTTTCTTT	CASSGKSGDTEAFF
TRBV5-6	-	-	TRBJ1-1	14	TGTGCCAGCAGCCGAACAGATGTGGACACTGAAGCTTTCTTT	CASSRTDVDTEAFF
TRBV18	TRBD1	-	TRBJ1-1	15	TGTGCCAGCTCACGGGACAGGGGCATGAACACTGAAGCTTTCTTT	CASSRDRGMNTEAFF
TRBV25-1	TRBD1	-	TRBJ1-6	15	TGTGCCAGCAGTGCACAGACAGGGGGAAATTCACCCCTCCACTTT	CASSAQTGGNSPLHF
TRBV5-6	-	-	TRBJ2-1	13	TGTGCCAGCATGGACAGCTCCTACAATGAGCAGTTCTTC	CASMDSSYNEQFF
TRBV7-8	-	-	TRBJ1-4	14	TGTGCCAGCAGCCCCCACAGAACTAATGAAAAACTGTTTTTT	CASSPHRTNEKLFF
TRBV15	-	-	TRBJ2-7	14	TGTGCCACCAGCCCGAATCCGCGGGCAACCGGGCAGTACTTC	CATSPNPRATGQYF
TRBV5-1	-	-	TRBJ1-3	14	TGCGCCAGCAGCTTACAGGGCTCTGGAAACACCATATATTTT	CASSLQGSGNTIYF
TRBV10-1	TRBD1	-	TRBJ1-6	13	TGCGCCAGCAGGGGACAGGGAAGTTCACCCCTCCACTTT	CASRGQGSSPLHF
TRBV5-1	TRBD1	-	TRBJ1-5	15	TGCGCCAGCAGCCAGGGACAGGGCGGGAATCAGCCCCAGCATTTT	CASSQGQGGNQPQHF
TRBV25-1	-	-	TRBJ1-2	15	TGTGCCAGCAGTGAAAATGGGGCGCTTACCTATGGCTACACCTTC	CASSENGALTYGYTF
TRBV6-6	TRBD1	-	TRBJ1-5	13	TGTGCCAGTGACAGGGTCGGCAATCAGCCCCAGCATTTT	CASDRVGNQPQHF
TRBV4-2	TRBD2	-	TRBJ2-5	16	TGTGCCAGCAGCCGGACCCCCGGGGGGGTGCAAGAGACCCAGTACTTC	CASSRTPGGVQETQYF
TRBV7-2	-	-	TRBJ1-2	15	TGTGCCAGCAGCCCGCCATCGGGATCTCACTATGGCTACACCTTC	CASSPPSGSHYGYTF
TRBV3-1/TRBV3-2	TRBD2	once	TRBJ2-1	18	TGTGCCAGCAGCCAAGTGGGGACTAGCGGGGCCTCGGGGAATGAGCAGTTCTTC	CASSQVGTSGASGNEQFF
TRBV20-1	-	once	TRBJ2-1	11	TGCAGTGCTTTTACAAACAATGAGCAGTTCTTC	CSAFTNNEQFF
TRBV12-3/TRBV12-4	-	-	TRBJ2-1	13	TGTGCCAGCTATTCGGGAACCTACAATGAGCAGTTCTTC	CASYSGTYNEQFF
TRBV7-6	TRBD2	-	TRBJ2-1	18	TGTGCCAGCAGCTTAGCGGCGGGGGGGTTTAGTCCCGCGTATGAGCAGTTCTTC	CASSLAAGGFSPAYEQFF
TRBV19	-	-	TRBJ1-2	15	TGTGCCAGTAGTATAAAGGCAGGGTTTCACTATGGCTACACCTTC	CASSIKAGFHYGYTF
TRBV13	-	-	TRBJ2-7	15	TGTGCCAGCAGCTCGGGCAGGGCCAGCTCCTACGAGCAGTACTTC	CASSSGRASSYEQYF
TRBV5-4	-	-	TRBJ2-5	13	TGTGCCAGCAGGGACGGGACAAAAGAGACCCAGTACTTC	CASRDGTKETQYF
TRBV24-1	TRBD1	-	TRBJ2-2	17	TGTGCCACCAGCCCGGAGGGACAGGACTATAACACCGGGGAGCTGTTTTTT	CATSPEGQDYNTGELFF
TRBV5-1	-	-	TRBJ1-1	14	TGCGCCAGCAGCTTGGCCTCTCTGAACACTGAAGCTTTCTTT	CASSLASLNTEAFF
TRBV5-4	TRBD1	once	TRBJ1-4	15	TGTGCCAGCAGCTTGGACAGGGGTGGGGGTGAAAAACTGTTTTTT	CASSLDRGGGEKLFF
TRBV6-5	-	-	TRBJ2-7	10	TGTGCCAGCCTAGCTTACGAGCAGTACTTC	CASLAYEQYF
TRBV3-1/TRBV3-2	TRBD1	-	TRBJ1-4	16	TGTGCCAGCAGCCAAGGAGCGACAGGGGGAAATGAAAAACTGTTTTTT	CASSQGATGGNEKLFF
TRBV6-5	TRBD1	-	TRBJ1-1	14	TGTGCCAGCAGTTACTCCACAGGGGTCACTGAAGCTTTCTTT	CASSYSTGVTEAFF
TRBV19	TRBD2	-	TRBJ2-6	17	TGTGCCAGTAGCGCCCGCGGGGGTTTCTCTGGGGCCAACGTCCTGACTTTC	CASSARGGFSGANVLTF
TRBV6-5	-	-	TRBJ1-4	15	TGTGCCAGCAGCCACTCATTTGCAACTAATGAAAAACTGTTTTTT	CASSHSFATNEKLFF
TRBV6-5	TRBD1	once	TRBJ2-1	12	TGTGCCAGCAGTCCAGGGGGCAATGAGCAGTTCTTC	CASSPGGNEQFF
TRBV18	-	-	TRBJ1-4	15	TGTGCCAGCTCACCGAGGTTTGCAACTAATGAAAAACTGTTTTTT	CASSPRFATNEKLFF
TRBV28	TRBD1	-	TRBJ1-1	14	TGTGCCAGCCGCCCACCTGGACAGGGGGCACGAGCTTTCTTT	CASRPPGQGARAFF
TRBV21-1	-	-	TRBJ2-3	16	TGTGCCAGCAGTCCCGGGACTAGCGGGGCGACAGATACGCAGTATTTT	CASSPGTSGATDTQYF
TRBV21-1	-	-	TRBJ1-2	17	TGTGCCAGCAGCAAAGGGTCTGGCGATCTAGCTAACTATGGCTACACCTTC	CASSKGSGDLANYGYTF
TRBV7-6	TRBD2	-	TRBJ2-7	16	TGTGCCAGCAGCCAGCCCACCGGGGGGGTTAACTACGAGCAGTACTTC	CASSQPTGGVNYEQYF
TRBV6-5	TRBD1	-	TRBJ1-2	16	TGTGCCAGCAGTTTTGAAAGACAGGGTACTAACTATGGCTACACCTTC	CASSFERQGTNYGYTF
TRBV7-9	TRBD2	-	TRBJ2-7	14	TGTGCCAGCCGATCTAGCGGGGGGCTGGGGGAGCAGTACTTC	CASRSSGGLGEQYF
TRBV27	-	-	TRBJ1-4	14	TGTGCCAGCAGTTTCGACGGGGTGGGTGAAAAACTGTTTTTT	CASSFDGVGEKLFF
TRBV28	-	-	TRBJ1-1	15	TGTGCCAGCAGTCGAGGGGGGGAGCAGAACACTGAAGCTTTCTTT	CASSRGGEQNTEAFF
TRBV29-1	-	-	TRBJ2-1	10	TGCAGCGTGGATGAGGGTGAGCAGTTCTTC	CSVDEGEQFF
TRBV15	-	-	TRBJ1-5	14	TGTGCCACCAGCCCGGACAGAGGGCCGGTGCCCCAGCATTTT	CATSPDRGPVPQHF
TRBV5-1	TRBD2	-	TRBJ2-3	18	TGCGCCAGCAGCTTGGTGGTAGCGGGGGCGTTTAAAGGAGATACGCAGTATTTT	CASSLVVAGAFKGDTQYF
TRBV18	-	-	TRBJ2-2	14	TGTGCCAGCTCTGAGGAGTCGAACACCGGGGAGCTGTTTTTT	CASSEESNTGELFF
TRBV9	-	-	TRBJ1-1	14	TGTGCCAGCAGCCCCAGGGGCATGAACACTGAAGCTTTCTTT	CASSPRGMNTEAFF
TRBV7-9	-	-	TRBJ2-3	14	TGTGCCAGCAGTTCTGGACTAAGCACAGATACGCAGTATTTT	CASSSGLSTDTQYF